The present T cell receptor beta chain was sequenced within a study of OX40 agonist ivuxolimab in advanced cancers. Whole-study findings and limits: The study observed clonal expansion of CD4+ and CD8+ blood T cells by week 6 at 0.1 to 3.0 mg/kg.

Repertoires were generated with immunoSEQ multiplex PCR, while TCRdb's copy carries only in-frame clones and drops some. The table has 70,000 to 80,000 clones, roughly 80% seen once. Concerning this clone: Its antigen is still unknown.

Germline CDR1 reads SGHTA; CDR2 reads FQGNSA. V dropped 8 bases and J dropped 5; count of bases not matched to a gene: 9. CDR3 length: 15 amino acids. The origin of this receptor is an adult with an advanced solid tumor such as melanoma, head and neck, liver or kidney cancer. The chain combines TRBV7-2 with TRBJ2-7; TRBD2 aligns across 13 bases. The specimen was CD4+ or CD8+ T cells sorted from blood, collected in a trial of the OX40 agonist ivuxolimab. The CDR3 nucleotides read TGTGCCAGCGGCAGTGAGGGGACTAGCGGGAACGAGCAGTACTTC. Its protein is CASGSEGTSGNEQYF.